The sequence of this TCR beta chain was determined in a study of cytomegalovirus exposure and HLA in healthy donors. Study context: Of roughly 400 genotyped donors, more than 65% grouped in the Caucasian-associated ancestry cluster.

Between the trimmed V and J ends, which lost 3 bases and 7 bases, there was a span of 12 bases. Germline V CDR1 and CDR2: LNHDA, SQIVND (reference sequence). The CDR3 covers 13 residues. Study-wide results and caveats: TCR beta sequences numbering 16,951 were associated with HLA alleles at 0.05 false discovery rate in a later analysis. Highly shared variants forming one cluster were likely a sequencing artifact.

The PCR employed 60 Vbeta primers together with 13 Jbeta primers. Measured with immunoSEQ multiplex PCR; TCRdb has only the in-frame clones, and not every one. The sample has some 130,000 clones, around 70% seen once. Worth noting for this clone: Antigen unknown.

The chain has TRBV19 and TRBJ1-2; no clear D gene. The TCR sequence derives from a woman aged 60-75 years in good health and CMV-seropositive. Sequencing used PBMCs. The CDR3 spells CASSIHGVVGYTF. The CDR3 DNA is TGTGCCAGTAGTATTCACGGGGTTGTTGGCTACACCTTC.